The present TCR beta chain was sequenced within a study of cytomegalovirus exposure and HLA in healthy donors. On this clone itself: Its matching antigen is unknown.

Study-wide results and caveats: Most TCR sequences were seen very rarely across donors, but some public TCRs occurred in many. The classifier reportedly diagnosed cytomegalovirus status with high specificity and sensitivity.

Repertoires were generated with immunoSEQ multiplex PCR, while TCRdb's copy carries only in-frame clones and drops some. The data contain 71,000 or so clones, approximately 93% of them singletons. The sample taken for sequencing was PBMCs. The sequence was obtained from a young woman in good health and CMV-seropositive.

CDR3 coding DNA: TGCAGTGCCCGGGACAGGGAGAAACAGTACTTC. Amino acid sequence: CSARDREKQYF. The chain is built from TRBV20-1 and TRBJ2-7; 9 bases match TRBD1. The CDR3 is made up of 11 amino acids. V gave up 6 bases and J gave up 10 bases; unmatched junction bases: 7. Germline V gene sequence: CDR1 DFQATT, CDR2 SNEGSKA (reference sequence).